Presented here are 30 T cell receptor beta chains from one specimen sequenced in a study of blood T cell repertoires in COVID-19. TCRdb's table, derived via immunoSEQ multiplex PCR, lists solely in-frame clones and lacks some. The sample lists 150,000 to 200,000 clones, approximately 88% occurring once. The sequenced sample consisted of peripheral blood. Source of these receptors: a man aged 55 to 69 with acute or convalescent COVID-19.

The rearrangement joins TRBV5-4 to TRBJ1-3, with a tentative D call TRBD1 (5 bases). V was shortened by 4 bases and J by 4 bases, with 15 bases between the two germline ends. This CDR3 has 15 residues. Germline V gene sequence: CDR1 SGHNT, CDR2 YYREEE (reference sequence). The CDR3 DNA follows: TGTGCCAGCAGCGAGCAGGGAACGTGGGGAAACACCATATATTTT. It translates to CASSEQGTWGNTIYF.

The J gene is TRBJ2-1, the V gene TRBV30; 8 nucleotides agree with TRBD2. The germline V gene has CDR1 GTSNPN and CDR2 SVGIG (reference sequence). The trim removed 2 bases at V and 8 bases at J, leaving 14 bases unmatched. The CDR3 totals 16 residues. CDR3 nucleotides: TGTGCCTGGAGTCGTTTCGGACCGGGGGGGATGGATGAGCAGTTCTTC. It encodes CAWSRFGPGGMDEQFF.

V gene TRBV19 combines with J gene TRBJ2-1; D is ambiguous. This CDR3 spans 18 amino acids. Germline V gene sequence: CDR1 LNHDA, CDR2 SQIVND (reference sequence). The V end was cut by 1 base, the J end by 0 bases, with 16 bases between. CDR3 in amino acids: CASSIVSFSFSSYNEQFF. In nucleotides, the CDR3 is TGTGCCAGTAGTATAGTTTCGTTCAGTTTCAGCTCCTACAATGAGCAGTTCTTC.

The chain uses TRBV21-1 and TRBJ1-2. TRBV21-1 constitutes a pseudogene. The CDR3 is made up of 14 amino acids. The chain's CDR3 is CASRGRGTSGGYTF. The CDR3 bases are TGTGCCAGCCGCGGGAGGGGCACCTCGGGGGGCTACACCTTC.

The chain employs TRBV12-5 and TRBJ1-3, with unresolved D. The CDR3 runs 15 residues. Germline assignment: CDR1 LGHNT and CDR2 FRNRAP. V lost 6 bases to trimming and J lost 1 base, with 13 bases between them. The CDR3 loop is CASGPPRLSGNTIYF. CDR3 nucleotide sequence: TGTGCTAGTGGCCCCCCCCGACTATCTGGAAACACCATATATTTT.

This chain uses TRBV7-2 with TRBJ2-5; perhaps TRBD1 as D (7 bases). Between the trimmed V and J ends, which lost 0 bases and 5 bases, there was a span of 13 bases. Germline values: CDR1 SGHTA, CDR2 FQGNSA. This CDR3 region has 15 residues. CDR3 protein: CASSLARGAGETQYF. CDR3 coding DNA: TGTGCCAGCAGCTTAGCCAGGGGGGCGGGGGAGACCCAGTACTTC. Full variable domain (outside the CDR3, taken from reference TRBV7-2 and TRBJ2-5): GAGVSQSPSNKVTEKGKDVELRCDPISGHTALYWYRQSLGQGLEFLIYFQGNSAPDKSGLPSDRFSAERTGGSVSTLTIQRTQQEDSAVYLCASSLARGAGETQYFGPGTRLLVL.

This clone has a single count. The CDR3 protein is CASSLQEAEQYF. The CDR3 coding sequence is TGTGCCAGCAGCTTACAGGAGGCCGAGCAGTACTTC. The chain couples TRBV7-9 to TRBJ2-7; D is possibly TRBD2 (5 bases). CDR3 length: 12 amino acids. Germline V gene lookup returns CDR1 SEHNR and CDR2 FQNEAQ (reference sequence). The V and J ends lost 2 bases and 6 bases respectively, with 8 bases between them.

The chain joins TRBV18 to TRBJ2-2, with D perhaps TRBD1 (6 bases). This CDR3 has 15 residues. Trimming left V 3 bases short and J 0 bases short, with 8 bases between. Per germline, CDR1 KGHSH and CDR2 LQKENI. The CDR3 sequence is CASSPRTANTGELFF. DNA for the CDR3: TGTGCCAGCTCACCGAGGACAGCGAACACCGGGGAGCTGTTTTTT.

This clone was counted a few times. V and J are TRBV9 and TRBJ1-1; D may be TRBD1 (5 bases). The CDR3 is 12 amino acids. The germline V gene has CDR1 SGDLS and CDR2 YYNGEE. Trimming removed 4 bases at V and 8 bases at J, with 12 bases between. CDR3 residues: CASSPGSGEAFF. The CDR3 nucleotides are TGTGCCAGCAGCCCAGGGTCAGGAGAAGCTTTCTTT.

The V gene is TRBV21-1, the J gene TRBJ2-2; the table names TRBD1, a call not compared with the DNA. TRBV21-1 represents a pseudogene. This CDR3 is built from 13 residues. The CDR3 spells CARGQKNTGELFF. DNA for the CDR3: TGTGCGAGGGGACAGAAAAACACCGGGGAGCTGTTTTTT.

This chain links TRBV18 with TRBJ2-1, with 9 bases that match TRBD2. The CDR3 totals 15 residues. J was trimmed by 4 bases and V by 2 bases; bases with no gene match: 3. Germline CDR1 KGHSH, CDR2 LQKENI. CDR3 nucleotides: TGTGCCAGCTCACCAGGCGGGGGGGCTTACAATGAGCAGTTCTTC. Amino acid sequence: CASSPGGGAYNEQFF.

The J gene is TRBJ2-5, the V gene TRBV7-2, with TRBD2 as a possible D gene (6 bases). The CDR3 is 15 amino acids. V was pared by 4 bases and J by 5 bases, with 17 bases between. Germline CDR1 SGHTA, CDR2 FQGNSA. In DNA form, the CDR3 reads TGTGCCAGCAGCTCTCTCGGAACGGGGAGGGAGACCCAGTACTTC. Translating it yields CASSSLGTGRETQYF. Based on the CDR3 plus reference TRBV7-2 and TRBJ2-5, the full variable domain is GAGVSQSPSNKVTEKGKDVELRCDPISGHTALYWYRQSLGQGLEFLIYFQGNSAPDKSGLPSDRFSAERTGGSVSTLTIQRTQQEDSAVYLCASSSLGTGRETQYFGPGTRLLVL.

The chain is built from TRBV24-1 and TRBJ1-4; TRBD1 matches 8 bases. The CDR3 loop spans 15 amino acids. Germline V CDR1 and CDR2: KGHDR, SFDVKD. With 3 bases clipped from V and 7 bases from J, the junction kept 6 bases outside the gene matches. CDR3 loop: CATSDPQGAGEKLFF. CDR3 in DNA: TGTGCCACCAGTGATCCCCAGGGGGCCGGTGAAAAACTGTTTTTT.

The rearrangement joins TRBV5-4 to TRBJ1-2; TRBD1 aligns across 9 bases. Trimming cost V 2 bases and J 8 bases; bases outside gene matches: 7. Germline assignment: CDR1 SGHNT and CDR2 YYREEE (reference sequence). The length of the CDR3 is 14 residues. The CDR3 DNA reads as TGTGCCAGCAGCTTACCGGGACAGGGTCACGGCTACACCTTC. This sequence encodes CASSLPGQGHGYTF.

Details on this clone: One end of the junction varies from germline; a read error may be responsible. The chain employs TRBV7-7 and TRBJ2-3; 9 bases are shared with TRBD1. The CDR3 loop spans 15 amino acids. Germline V gene sequence: CDR1 SSHAT, CDR2 FNYEAQ (reference sequence). As DNA, the CDR3 is TGTGCTAGCAGCTCGGGACAGGGTGGCACAGATACGCAGTATTTT. Its translation: CASSSGQGGTDTQYF.

The chain combines TRBV5-4 with TRBJ2-5, with D possibly matching TRBD2 (6 bases). CDR1 SGHNT and CDR2 YYREEE come from the germline V gene (reference sequence). The CDR3 is 14 residues long. Trimming stripped 4 bases from V and 5 bases from J, with 15 bases between. The CDR3 is CASSPGGPRETQYF. CDR3 in DNA: TGTGCCAGCAGCCCCGGAGGGCCCCGTGAGACCCAGTACTTC.

The gene calls are TRBV14 and TRBJ1-2, with D hard to call. Germline CDR1 and CDR2: SGHDN and FVKESK. V lost 1 base and J 3 bases, leaving 6 bases between the germline ends. This CDR3 spans 13 amino acids. The CDR3 coding sequence is TGTGCCAGCAGCCAAGTGCGTGACTATGGCTACACCTTC. Protein product: CASSQVRDYGYTF.

The chain links TRBV12-3 or TRBV12-4 to TRBJ2-1, with a possible D match to TRBD1 (6 bases). The V gene lost 8 bases and the J gene lost 6 bases, with 14 bases spanning the gap. The CDR3 is made up of 13 amino acids. The CDR3, as DNA: TGTGCCAGCCGGATCGGACAGCGCAATGAGCAGTTCTTC. Protein sequence: CASRIGQRNEQFF.

V gene TRBV27 combines with J gene TRBJ1-2, with 7 bases fitting TRBD1. Germline-derived CDR1 and CDR2 are MNHEY and SMNVEV (reference sequence). Trimming removed 4 bases from V and 6 bases from J; junction bases left unmatched: 11. The CDR3 runs to 15 residues. The CDR3 reads CASSSHRGAKDGYTF. The CDR3 nucleotides are TGTGCCAGCAGTTCTCACAGGGGAGCGAAGGATGGCTACACCTTC.

The rearrangement links TRBV25-1 to TRBJ1-2; the match to TRBD1 covers 7 bases. With 10 bases clipped from V and 8 bases from J, the junction kept 10 bases outside the gene matches. This CDR3 has 12 residues. The germline gives CDR1 MGHDK, CDR2 SYGVNS. The CDR3 nucleotides are TGTGCCACAAGGACAGGCCCGGAGGGCTACACCTTC. It translates to CATRTGPEGYTF.

V and J are TRBV30 and TRBJ1-5; weak D call: TRBD1 (5 bases). CDR1 is GTSNPN and CDR2 is SVGIG in the germline V gene (reference sequence). CDR3 length: 14 residues. Trimming pared 1 base from V and 4 bases from J, leaving 11 bases between. The CDR3: CAWSGDRRNQPQHF. The CDR3, as DNA: TGTGCCTGGAGTGGAGACAGAAGAAATCAGCCCCAGCATTTT.

This chain uses TRBV5-1 with TRBJ2-6, with D possibly matching TRBD1 (6 bases). This CDR3 comprises 19 residues. CDR1 is SGHRS, CDR2 YFSETQ, per germline. The V end lost 1 base, the J end lost 2 bases, and 19 bases lay between the germline ends. CDR3 amino acids: CASSLRRDKVSAGANVLTF. Here the CDR3 DNA reads TGCGCCAGCAGCTTGCGCCGGGACAAGGTCTCAGCTGGGGCCAACGTCCTGACTTTC.

This chain links TRBV2 with TRBJ2-4; 7 bases are shared with TRBD2. The CDR3 extends over 15 amino acids. V was pared by 3 bases and J by 8 bases, with 10 bases of the junction left unmatched. CDR1 is SNHLY and CDR2 is FYNNEI in the germline V gene. Here the CDR3 reads CASSEWTSESHIQYF. As DNA, the CDR3 is TGTGCCAGCAGTGAGTGGACTAGTGAGTCCCACATTCAGTACTTC.

The gene calls are TRBV29-1 and TRBJ1-2; TRBD1 aligns across 8 bases. Germline lookup yields CDR1 SQVTM and CDR2 ANQGSEA. The junction had 4 bases not matched to a gene; V was cut back by 6 bases and J by 7 bases. This CDR3 contains 11 residues. CDR3 coding DNA: TGCAGCGTAGACAGGGGAGGTGGCTACACCTTC. It yields the protein CSVDRGGGYTF.

The chain recombines TRBV29-1 with TRBJ1-1; no clear D. Trimming shortened V by 5 bases and J by 5 bases, and 9 bases separated the two germline ends. The CDR3 spans 11 residues. Looked up from germline, CDR1 is SQVTM and CDR2 is ANQGSEA. CDR3 sequence: CSVLRRTEAFF. CDR3 bases: TGCAGCGTTCTTCGCCGGACTGAAGCTTTCTTT.

This clone occurred a few times. V and J are TRBV19 and TRBJ2-7, with D maybe TRBD1 (5 bases). Trimming pared 6 bases from V and 2 bases from J, leaving 14 bases between. The germline gives CDR1 LNHDA, CDR2 SQIVND (reference sequence). This CDR3 has 14 amino acids. This CDR3 is CASSRQGRTYEQYF. CDR3 DNA: TGTGCCAGTAGCCGGCAGGGCCGAACCTACGAGCAGTACTTC.

This clone was observed a single time. J is TRBJ2-7 and V is TRBV5-6; maybe TRBD1 (5 bases). The CDR3 consists of 12 residues. Germline V gene data show CDR1 as SGHDT and CDR2 as YYEEEE. Trimming removed 4 bases from V and 2 bases from J, with 7 bases in between. CDR3 protein: CASSGAAYEQYF. The CDR3 nucleotides read TGTGCCAGCAGCGGGGCGGCCTACGAGCAGTACTTC. Looking up the rest from reference TRBV5-6 and TRBJ2-7 gives the full variable domain: DAGVTQSPTHLIKTRGQQVTLRCSPKSGHDTVSWYQQALGQGPQFIFQYYEEEERQRGNFPDRFSGHQFPNYSSELNVNALLLGDSALYLCASSGAAYEQYFGPGTRLTVT.

The genes are TRBV5-6 and TRBJ1-6, with 11 bases matching TRBD1. This CDR3 comprises 16 residues. Germline CDR1 SGHDT, CDR2 YYEEEE. V lost 0 bases, J lost 9 bases, and 5 bases stayed unmatched. The CDR3 bases are TGTGCCAGCAGCTTGGTGGGACAGGGGGTGAGTTCACCCCTCCACTTT. Residues: CASSLVGQGVSSPLHF.

In this sample, this clone turned up once. The chain is built from TRBV24-1 and TRBJ2-1; 10 bases are shared with TRBD2. With 1 base clipped from V and 5 bases from J, the junction kept 7 bases outside the gene matches. This CDR3 has 17 residues. Per the germline V gene, CDR1 is KGHDR and CDR2 is SFDVKD. CDR3 loop: CATSDLPGLARNNEQFF. CDR3 DNA: TGTGCCACCAGTGATTTACCGGGACTAGCGAGGAACAATGAGCAGTTCTTC.

The V and J genes are TRBV5-1 and TRBJ1-1; D call uncertain. The CDR3 covers 14 residues. Germline V gives CDR1 SGHRS, CDR2 YFSETQ. V was shortened by 4 bases and J by 5 bases, with 15 bases between the two germline ends. CDR3 loop: CASSLAGMRTEAFF. CDR3 bases: TGCGCCAGCAGCCTGGCGGGGATGCGGACTGAAGCTTTCTTT.